This TCR beta chain was sequenced in a study of human T cells and chemical hapten exposure. The overall study: Patch tests applied 0.01% DPC to the upper back and were scored after 6 days. There were per-sample TCR yield variations, arising mainly from small pooled library volume differences.

Time point: patch test 1, 2 weeks after DPC sensitization. Treatment noted: therapeutic diphenylcyclopropenone sensitization with weekly scalp DPC. The study drew its donors from alopecia patients who were 18 to 70 years old and suitable for DPC. The study's library attached unique molecular identifiers to single cDNA molecules. TCRdb processed the RACE reads anew with MiXCR; each CDR3 protein has one entry. The table shows some 340,000 distinct CDR3 sequences, with about 7% occurring only once. The sample consisted of whole blood, taken in connection with sensitization to the hapten diphenylcyclopropenone (DPC). This TCR was recovered from a woman between 18 and 29 years old with alopecia areata. Some clones in this sample may be carry-over from other donors' samples.

CDR3 protein: CASRPNRGGLIDTQYF. CDR3 nucleotides: TGTGCCAGCCGACCGAACAGGGGAGGTCTCATAGATACGCAGTATTTT. The chain couples TRBV6-2 or TRBV6-3 to TRBJ2-3; possibly TRBD1 for D (7 bases). The ends were cut back, 8 bases at V and 5 bases at J, with 23 bases in the middle. CDR3 length: 16 amino acids. Germline assignment: CDR1 MNHEY and CDR2 SVGEGT.